This T cell receptor beta chain was profiled in a study of blood T cells in healthy people across ages. The wider study: About one barcoded TCR beta cDNA was captured per two T cells. Broader study findings: Donors of long life had a larger count of naive CD4+ cells and greater diversity than aged donors.

This CDR3 is built from 13 residues. Germline V gives CDR1 KGHSH, CDR2 LQKENI. V lost 3 bases and J lost 0, with 5 bases in between. The table lists this clonotype with many counts. As yet, its antigen is unknown. Using a J-beta primer mix together with a sample-barcoded 5' primer, a second PCR was run for about 6 to 11 cycles. Every single cDNA molecule received a tag from a template-switch adaptor with 12 random nucleotides. One entry per CDR3 protein results from TCRdb running MiXCR on the 5' RACE reads. The sample records about 280,000 distinct CDR3 sequences, roughly a quarter being singletons. The draw of peripheral blood yielded approximately 10 milliliters from each donor.

The chain links TRBV18 to TRBJ1-2; D remains ambiguous. Sequenced sample: blood. This TCR was sampled from a woman aged 70 to 79 in good health. CDR3 sequence reads: CASSPTTNYGYTF. DNA of the CDR3: TGTGCCAGCTCACCGACAACTAACTATGGCTACACCTTC.